This TCR beta chain was captured by sequencing in a study of cytomegalovirus exposure and HLA in healthy donors. This clone was observed a few times. What it recognizes is unknown. General observations from the study: A later analysis reportedly found that, within productive TCRs, an Asian-associated ancestry cluster had fewer N-insertions than the mean observed across the roughly 700 donors.

The CDR3 runs 15 residues. Per the germline V gene, CDR1 is SGHRS and CDR2 is YFSETQ. V lost 0 bases and J 1 base, leaving 9 bases between the germline ends. Primers: 60 Vbeta forward and 13 Jbeta reverse. The repertoire was sequenced with immunoSEQ multiplex PCR; TCRdb's copy has only in-frame clones and lacks some. The table lists some 190,000 clones, approximately 80% of them singletons. Sequencing was carried out using PBMCs. The sequence was collected from a man in his forties in good health and CMV-seropositive. This chain links TRBV5-1 with TRBJ2-3, with D possibly matching TRBD2 (5 bases). CDR3 residues: CASSLEGSGTDTQYF. The CDR3 bases are TGCGCCAGCAGCTTGGAAGGTAGCGGCACAGATACGCAGTATTTT.